The sequence of this T cell receptor (beta chain) was determined in a study of cytomegalovirus exposure and HLA in healthy donors. The repertoire was sequenced with immunoSEQ multiplex PCR; TCRdb's copy has only in-frame clones and lacks some. The sample shows approximately 57,000 clones, 80% to 95% of them seen only once. Points on this clone: As yet, its antigen is unknown.

Study-level points and caveats: Subsequent analysis of the 120 or so validation repertoires found a tendency for first-cohort TCR clusters to co-occur. Specific recognition of CMV antigens was confirmed in vitro for a few chains (all CMV-associated).

The CDR3 contains 15 residues. V was cut by 3 bases and J by 0 bases, with 10 bases left in between. Germline CDR1 and CDR2: SGHDT and YYEEEE. This receptor was taken from a woman aged 18-29 years in good health and CMV-seronegative. Sequencing used PBMCs. V is TRBV5-6 and J is TRBJ1-3; D is ambiguous. The CDR3 sequence is CASSYPTDSGNTIYF. The CDR3 DNA is TGTGCCAGCAGCTACCCTACAGACTCTGGAAACACCATATATTTT.